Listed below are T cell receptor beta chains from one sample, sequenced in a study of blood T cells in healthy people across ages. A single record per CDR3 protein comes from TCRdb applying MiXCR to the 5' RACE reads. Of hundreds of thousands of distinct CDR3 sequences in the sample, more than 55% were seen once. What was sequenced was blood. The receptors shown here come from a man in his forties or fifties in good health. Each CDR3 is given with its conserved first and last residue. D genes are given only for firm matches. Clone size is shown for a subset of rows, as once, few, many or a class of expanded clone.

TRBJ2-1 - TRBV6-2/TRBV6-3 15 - CASRPGQILHNEQFF TGTGCCAGCAGACCCGGACAGATACTACACAATGAGCAGTTCTTC
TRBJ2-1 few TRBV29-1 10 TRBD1 CSVGQGEQFF TGCAGCGTTGGACAGGGGGAGCAGTTCTTC
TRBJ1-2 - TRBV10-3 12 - CAISEGAGGYTF TGTGCCATCAGTGAAGGTGCGGGTGGCTACACCTTC
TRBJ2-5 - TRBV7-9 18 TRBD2 CASTHLRSLAGDQETQYF TGTGCCAGCACGCACTTGAGGTCGCTAGCGGGTGACCAAGAGACCCAGTACTTC
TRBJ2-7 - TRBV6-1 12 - CAGRGLSYEQYF TGTGCCGGCAGGGGCCTTTCCTACGAGCAGTACTTC
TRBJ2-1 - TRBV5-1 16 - CASSTPGGIEGNEQFF TGCGCCAGCAGCACCCCCGGGGGCATAGAGGGCAATGAGCAGTTCTTC
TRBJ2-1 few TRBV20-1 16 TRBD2 CSASRPGAGGYNEQFF TGCAGTGCTAGTCGTCCAGGAGCGGGAGGGTACAATGAGCAGTTCTTC
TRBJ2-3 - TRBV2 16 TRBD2 CASSEGEGTGTDTQYF TGTGCCAGCAGTGAAGGGGAGGGGACGGGCACAGATACGCAGTATTTT
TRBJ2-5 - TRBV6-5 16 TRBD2 CASSYSLAGEGETQYF TGTGCCAGCAGTTACTCACTAGCGGGTGAGGGGGAGACCCAGTACTTC
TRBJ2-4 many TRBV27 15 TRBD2 CASSLTSGGAGIQYF TGTGCCAGCAGTCTGACTAGCGGGGGTGCGGGCATTCAGTACTTC
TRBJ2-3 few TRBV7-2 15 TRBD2 CASSSSSGGVDTQYF TGTGCCAGCAGCTCGTCTAGCGGGGGGGTTGATACGCAGTATTTT
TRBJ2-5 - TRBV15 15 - CATTLTPGAGETQYF TGTGCCACCACCCTCACACCGGGGGCAGGAGAGACCCAGTACTTC
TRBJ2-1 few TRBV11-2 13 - CASSLGEAGEQFF TGTGCCAGCAGCTTAGGTGAAGCGGGTGAGCAGTTCTTC
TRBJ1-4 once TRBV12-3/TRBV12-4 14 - CASSLEGLSAKLFF TGTGCCAGCAGTTTGGAGGGGTTGTCGGCAAAACTGTTTTTT
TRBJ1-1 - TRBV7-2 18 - CASSLSTSALGKNTEAFF TGTGCCAGCAGCTTATCAACTTCGGCCCTGGGTAAGAACACTGAAGCTTTCTTT
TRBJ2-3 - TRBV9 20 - CASSVEGRRVTAASTDTQYF TGTGCCAGCAGCGTAGAGGGGCGTCGCGTAACGGCTGCTAGCACAGATACGCAGTATTTT
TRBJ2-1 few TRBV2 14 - CASRSSPGVNEQFF TGTGCCAGCCGAAGTAGTCCAGGGGTAAATGAGCAGTTCTTC